Below, 30 T cell receptor beta chains from the same sample are listed, as sequenced in a study of beta chain features in type 1 diabetes (dated by TCRdb to the late 2010s). The receptor library was made with the immunoSEQ multiplex PCR assay. The entire amount of isolated RNA was reverse transcribed using the High Capacity cDNA Reverse Transcription Kit, so the sequenced TCRB transcripts were expressed ones. TCRdb took this table from immuneACCESS and kept in-frame rearrangements with V and J called. Such tables lack part of the clones; where checked against another copy, unresolved V genes explain under half of the gap, and the rest is unexplained. This sample gives around 190,000 clones in total; more than 10% of them show up just once. The top ten clones comprise approximately 0.64% of the sample. What was sequenced was central memory CD4+ T cells from blood. These receptors came from a woman younger than 35 in good health.

This clone was seen at least ten times. One junction end disagrees with the germline gene, perhaps due to a read error. V gene TRBV7-9 combines with J gene TRBJ2-3; 7 bases are shared with TRBD1. The V gene's germline CDR1 is SEHNR and CDR2 FQNEAQ (reference sequence). This CDR3 region has 12 residues. CDR3 sequence reads: CASSPGQTGLHF. CDR3 DNA sequence: TGTGCCAGCAGCCCGGGACAGACAGGACTGCATTTT.

This clone has a handful of counts. The gene calls are TRBV30 and TRBJ1-5; D is possibly TRBD1 (5 bases). Germline V gene lookup returns CDR1 GTSNPN and CDR2 SVGIG (reference sequence). V lost 0 bases and J lost 3, with 6 bases in between. The CDR3 runs to 13 residues. The CDR3, as DNA: TGTGCCTGGAGTGTGACAGCCAATCAGCCCCAGCATTTT. The encoded protein is CAWSVTANQPQHF.

This clone occurred a few times. The rearrangement uses TRBV5-4 and TRBJ2-6; TRBD1 might be the D (6 bases). This CDR3 is built from 17 residues. Trimming cost V 0 bases and J 1 base, with 11 bases left between them. Germline V gene lookup returns CDR1 SGHNT and CDR2 YYREEE (reference sequence). The CDR3 reads CASSLEGGSSGANVLTF. The CDR3 coding sequence is TGTGCCAGCAGCTTGGAAGGGGGAAGTTCTGGGGCCAACGTCCTGACTTTC. The whole variable domain, remainder taken from reference TRBV5-4 and TRBJ2-6, is ETGVTQSPTHLIKTRGQQVTLRCSSQSGHNTVSWYQQALGQGPQFIFQYYREEENGRGNFPPRFSGLQFPNYSSELNVNALELDDSALYLCASSLEGGSSGANVLTFGAGSRLTVL.

This clone was observed a few times. V and J are TRBV28 and TRBJ2-5; D possibly corresponds to TRBD2 (6 bases). The CDR3 is 15 amino acids. V gave up 2 bases and J gave up 2 bases, with 12 bases separating them. Germline CDR1 and CDR2: MDHEN and SYDVKM. The CDR3 reads CASSLTDGGQETQYF. CDR3 nucleotide sequence: TGTGCCAGCAGTTTAACTGACGGGGGACAAGAGACCCAGTACTTC.

This clone was found a few times. The rearrangement joins TRBV7-2 to TRBJ1-4, with 7 positions matching TRBD1. Germline-derived CDR1 and CDR2 are SGHTA and FQGNSA. This CDR3 contains 12 residues. Trimming cost V 11 bases and J 5 bases; bases outside gene matches: 5. CDR3 nucleotides: TGTGCCTGCCAGACAGGGAATGAAAAACTGTTTTTT. Protein product: CACQTGNEKLFF.

The V and J genes are TRBV5-6 and TRBJ1-1; D is possibly TRBD1 (6 bases). Trimming removed 0 bases at V and 11 bases at J, with 14 bases between. CDR1 SGHDT and CDR2 YYEEEE come from the germline V gene. The length of the CDR3 is 13 residues. CDR3 in DNA: TGTGCCAGCAGCTTGGCCTTAGGACAGTCGGCTTTCTTT. This encodes CASSLALGQSAFF.

This clone was detected a few times. The chain uses TRBV25-1 and TRBJ2-2; TRBD1 agrees at 7 bases. The CDR3 covers 16 residues. Losses at the gene ends were 5 bases for V and 0 bases for J; bases not matched to a gene: 6. Germline V lookup: CDR1 MGHDK, CDR2 SYGVNS. The CDR3 spells CASSPLGTANTGELFF. The CDR3 bases are TGTGCCAGCAGTCCCCTTGGGACAGCGAACACCGGGGAGCTGTTTTTT.

The rearrangement uses TRBV5-4 and TRBJ2-2; TRBD1 might be the D (7 bases). CDR1 and CDR2 (germline): SGHNT, YYREEE (reference sequence). Trimming removed 5 bases from V and 3 bases from J, with 14 bases in between. This CDR3 is built from 15 residues. The chain's CDR3 is CASSPGGIHTGELFF. Written as DNA, the CDR3 is TGTGCCAGCAGTCCAGGGGGGATCCACACCGGGGAGCTGTTTTTT.

The V call is TRBV5-6, the J call TRBJ2-7, with 7 bases matching TRBD1. This CDR3 has 13 amino acids. J lost 3 bases, V lost 6 bases, and 6 bases had no gene match. Germline V gene data show CDR1 as SGHDT and CDR2 as YYEEEE. The CDR3 is CASIRDSGYEQYF. CDR3 bases: TGTGCCAGCATCCGGGACAGCGGCTACGAGCAGTACTTC.

This clone showed up just a few times. At the DNA level, this CDR3 is encoded by other sequences in the same sample as well. V is TRBV2 and J is TRBJ2-1; 9 bases fit TRBD2. Germline CDR1 and CDR2: SNHLY and FYNNEI. CDR3 length equals 14 residues. V was pared by 4 bases and J by 4 bases, with 2 bases of the junction left unmatched. CDR3 coding DNA: TGTGCCAGCAGTGGCCTAGCGGGGTACAATGAGCAGTTCTTC. It encodes CASSGLAGYNEQFF.

The rearrangement links TRBV19 to TRBJ1-4, with a possible D match to TRBD1 (6 bases). The germline gives CDR1 LNHDA, CDR2 SQIVND (reference sequence). Trimming shortened V by 6 bases and J by 8 bases, and 16 bases separated the two germline ends. This CDR3 contains 14 residues. The DNA of the CDR3 is TGTGCCAGTAGCCCTACAGGGCCAAAGGAAAAACTGTTTTTT. Translated, it gives CASSPTGPKEKLFF.

J is TRBJ2-1 and V is TRBV18, with TRBD2 matching 11 bases. V shed 4 bases and J 8 bases; nucleotides not matched to a gene: 10. This CDR3 spans 16 amino acids. The germline V gene encodes CDR1 KGHSH and CDR2 LQKENI. CDR3 coding DNA: TGTGCCAGCTCACAAATAGCGGGAGGGCCGTTCCATGAGCAGTTCTTC. It codes for CASSQIAGGPFHEQFF.

This chain links TRBV9 with TRBJ2-7; 10 nucleotides align to TRBD2. The CDR3 is made up of 17 amino acids. Germline assignment: CDR1 SGDLS and CDR2 YYNGEE. Trimming at V came to 4 bases and at J to 3 bases, leaving 13 bases not matched to a gene. CDR3 sequence (DNA): TGTGCCAGCAGCAAGTCCGGGACTAGCGCCCCCCTCTACGAGCAGTACTTC. This translates into CASSKSGTSAPLYEQYF. The full variable domain, in which reference TRBV9 and TRBJ2-7 provide the parts outside the CDR3, is DSGVTQTPKHLITATGQRVTLRCSPRSGDLSVYWYQQSLDQGLQFLIQYYNGEERAKGNILERFSAQQFPDLHSELNLSSLELGDSALYFCASSKSGTSAPLYEQYFGPGTRLTVT.

This clone occurred a few times. The gene calls are TRBV5-4 and TRBJ2-7; 8 nucleotides align to TRBD1. The trim removed 4 bases at V and 5 bases at J, leaving 11 bases unmatched. Germline V gives CDR1 SGHNT, CDR2 YYREEE (reference sequence). There are 15 residues in the CDR3. The CDR3: CASSERTGRYHEQYF. The CDR3 DNA follows: TGTGCCAGCAGCGAAAGGACAGGGAGGTACCACGAGCAGTACTTC.

This clone was picked up a small number of times. This rearrangement joins TRBV5-4 to TRBJ2-1; TRBD2 agrees at 8 bases. Germline V lookup: CDR1 SGHNT, CDR2 YYREEE (reference sequence). The length of the CDR3 is 16 residues. V lost 6 bases and J lost 0; bases outside the gene matches: 8. CDR3 coding DNA: TGTGCCAGCACCATCCGGAGCGGGAGCTCCTACAATGAGCAGTTCTTC. Translated: CASTIRSGSSYNEQFF.

This clone was seen a handful of times. The chain employs TRBV30 and TRBJ2-7, with TRBD1 matching over 7 bases. V dropped 5 bases and J dropped 0; count of bases not matched to a gene: 7. The CDR3 loop spans 14 amino acids. Looked up from germline, CDR1 is GTSNPN and CDR2 is SVGIG (reference sequence). As DNA, the CDR3 is TGTGCCTGGGAAAGGGGACAGAGCTCCTACGAGCAGTACTTC. Its translation is CAWERGQSSYEQYF.

This clone appeared a few times. The V call is TRBV18, the J call TRBJ2-1, with 13 bases identical to TRBD2. Germline V lookup: CDR1 KGHSH, CDR2 LQKENI. The length of the CDR3 is 16 residues. Losses at the gene ends were 2 bases for V and 7 bases for J; bases not matched to a gene: 5. The CDR3 DNA follows: TGTGCCAGCTCACCAAACGGACTAGCGGGAGCGAATGAGCAGTTCTTC. Residues: CASSPNGLAGANEQFF.

A few counts support this clone. The chain combines TRBV29-1 with TRBJ1-5; D is ambiguous. The CDR3 covers 13 residues. CDR1 and CDR2 (germline): SQVTM, ANQGSEA. The V gene lost 5 bases and the J gene lost 3 bases, with 11 bases spanning the gap. CDR3 in DNA: TGCAGCGTTTTGTCAGGCTTCAATCAGCCCCAGCATTTT. Translated: CSVLSGFNQPQHF.

CDR3 region: CASSLEGGQPQHF. The CDR3 nucleotides are TGCGCCAGCAGCTTGGAGGGGGGGCAGCCCCAGCATTTT. The chain links TRBV5-1 to TRBJ1-5, with D possibly being TRBD1 (6 bases). Trimming left V 0 bases short and J 7 bases short, with 8 bases between. Germline V gives CDR1 SGHRS, CDR2 YFSETQ. The CDR3 has 13 amino acids.

In its sample, this clone was seen a few times. This chain joins TRBV4-3 and TRBJ2-1; 10 positions agree with TRBD2. The CDR3 covers 21 residues. V was clipped by 2 bases and J by 0 bases; unmatched bases: 16. Germline CDR1 reads LGHNA; CDR2 reads YSLEER. The CDR3 DNA sequence: TGCGCCAGCAGCCAAAGGGTACTAGCGGGAATAGAGGGTAGCTCCTACAATGAGCAGTTCTTC. Translation: CASSQRVLAGIEGSSYNEQFF.

The rearrangement joins TRBV11-2 to TRBJ2-5; no reliable D call. From germline, CDR1 is SGHAT and CDR2 FQNNGV. The CDR3 is made up of 14 amino acids. Trimming took 4 bases from V and 3 from J, leaving 12 bases between them. The CDR3: CASSSYTAEETQYF. The CDR3, as DNA: TGTGCCAGCAGCTCCTATACCGCCGAAGAGACCCAGTACTTC.

The table lists this clone with a few counts. V is TRBV28 and J is TRBJ2-7, with TRBD2 matching 8 bases. The CDR3 loop spans 15 amino acids. Germline CDR1 is MDHEN and CDR2 is SYDVKM. With 5 bases clipped from V and 6 bases from J, the junction kept 12 bases outside the gene matches. The CDR3 reads CASSTYGLAVTEQYF. As DNA, the CDR3 is TGTGCCAGCAGTACCTATGGACTAGCTGTGACCGAGCAGTACTTC.

This clone has more than one count but fewer than ten. V usage is TRBV11-1 and J usage is TRBJ2-5; TRBD1 might be the D (7 bases). The germline CDR1 and CDR2 sequences are SGHAT and FQDESV (reference sequence). This CDR3 has 15 residues. Between the trimmed V and J ends, which lost 5 bases and 7 bases, there was a span of 20 bases. This chain's CDR3 is CASSPKVTGTWTQYF. In nucleotides, the CDR3 is TGTGCCAGCAGCCCTAAAGTGACAGGGACTTGGACCCAGTACTTC. Based on the CDR3 plus reference TRBV11-1 and TRBJ2-5, the full variable domain is EAEVAQSPRYKITEKSQAVAFWCDPISGHATLYWYRQILGQGPELLVQFQDESVVDDSQLPKDRFSAERLKGVDSTLKIQPAELGDSAMYLCASSPKVTGTWTQYFGPGTRLLVL.

The V call is TRBV6-1, the J call TRBJ2-7, with TRBD2 as a possible D gene (6 bases). The J call may be faulty, since TRBJ2-1 better matches the DNA end. This CDR3 region has 12 residues. Germline V CDR1 and CDR2: MNHNS, SASEGT. The CDR3 nucleotides are TGTGCCAGCAGTGAGACTAGGAATGAGCAGTTCTTC. This codes for CASSETRNEQFF.

This clone was observed a few times. The chain uses TRBV2 and TRBJ2-1; D gene uncertain. Trimming removed 5 bases at V and 9 bases at J, with 11 bases between. Germline-derived CDR1 and CDR2 are SNHLY and FYNNEI. This CDR3 is built from 12 residues. CDR3 loop: CASSLVRGEQFF. In DNA form, the CDR3 reads TGTGCCAGCAGTCTGGTACGAGGTGAGCAGTTCTTC.

This clone has just a few counts. V gene TRBV6-5 combines with J gene TRBJ2-7; D is undetermined. Germline values: CDR1 MNHEY, CDR2 SVGAGI. The CDR3 sequence is 13 residues long. Trimming shortened V by 4 bases and J by 5 bases, and 12 bases separated the two germline ends. The CDR3 protein is CASSSRSGDEQYF. The CDR3 bases are TGTGCCAGCAGTTCGCGGTCTGGTGACGAGCAGTACTTC.

In this sample, this clone turned up a few times. The chain has TRBV23-1 and TRBJ2-3; no firm D call. TRBV23-1 belongs to the ORF category, with a function that is uncertain. Trimming shortened V by 6 bases and J by 7 bases, and 17 bases separated the two germline ends. CDR3 length: 14 residues. The CDR3 sequence is CASSQDLALNTQYF. Here the CDR3 DNA reads TGCGCCAGCAGCCAAGATCTTGCGCTAAATACGCAGTATTTT.

The V and J genes are TRBV6-6 and TRBJ2-5; D not certain. The CDR3 consists of 13 residues. Between the trimmed V and J ends, which lost 6 bases and 5 bases, there was a span of 13 bases. Per germline, CDR1 MNHNY and CDR2 SVGAGI (reference sequence). Written as DNA, the CDR3 is TGTGCCAGCAGACCCGACGCGAGGGAGACCCAGTACTTC. Residues: CASRPDARETQYF.

There are a few counts of this clone. V usage is TRBV15 and J usage is TRBJ2-5; TRBD2 matches at 8 bases. With 0 bases clipped from V and 5 bases from J, the junction kept 8 bases outside the gene matches. The CDR3 extends over 16 amino acids. CDR1 and CDR2 from the germline V gene are LNHNV and YYDKDF (reference sequence). CDR3 DNA sequence: TGTGCCACCAGCAGAGATGAGGCGGGAGGACCGGAGACCCAGTACTTC. This codes for CATSRDEAGGPETQYF.

J is TRBJ2-1 and V is TRBV5-1; D is ambiguous. V was clipped by 2 bases and J by 0 bases, with 12 bases between them. Germline assignment: CDR1 SGHRS and CDR2 YFSETQ. There are 16 residues in the CDR3. The CDR3 region has the DNA TGCGCCAGCAGCTTTACCGCGGAGAGCTCCTACAATGAGCAGTTCTTC. It encodes CASSFTAESSYNEQFF.